What follows are 21 T cell receptor beta chains derived from one specimen sequenced in a study of beta chain features in type 1 diabetes. Study results and limitations: Patients with Type 1 diabetes showed moderately but significantly shorter TCRB CDR3s in all four CD4+ subsets.

Reverse transcription of all isolated RNA meant that expressed TCRB transcripts were sequenced. Assay: immunoSEQ multiplex PCR; the TCRdb copy retains only in-frame clones and omits some. The data show around 250,000 clones, with roughly an eighth seen just once and about 0.017% held by the top ten. Their antigen targets remain unknown. The sequenced material came from naive CD4+ T cells from blood. The receptors were gathered from a young man with type 1 diabetes.

The V gene is TRBV7-9, the J gene TRBJ2-7; 7 nucleotides agree with TRBD1. J lost 3 bases, V lost 5 bases, and 7 bases had no gene match. The CDR3 loop spans 14 amino acids. Germline V CDR1 and CDR2: SEHNR, FQNEAQ (reference sequence). The CDR3 spells CASSSNRGGYEQYF. CDR3 sequence (DNA): TGTGCCAGCAGCAGTAACAGGGGTGGCTACGAGCAGTACTTC.

V is TRBV6-5 and J is TRBJ1-5, with 9 bases lining up with TRBD1. The V gene's germline CDR1 is MNHEY and CDR2 SVGAGI. The CDR3 extends over 14 amino acids. Trimming removed 7 bases from V and 7 bases from J; junction bases left unmatched: 8. CDR3 protein: CASTAGTGSQPQHF. CDR3 nucleotides: TGTGCCAGCACCGCCGGGACAGGGTCACAGCCCCAGCATTTT.

This chain connects TRBV5-4 to TRBJ1-2; 7 positions agree with TRBD1. After removal of 3 bases from V and 2 bases from J, the junction contained 1 base not matched to a gene. CDR1 and CDR2 (germline): SGHNT, YYREEE (reference sequence). This CDR3 has 13 residues. The CDR3 sequence is CASSSTGNYGYTF. CDR3 nucleotides: TGTGCCAGCAGCTCGACAGGGAACTATGGCTACACCTTC. Supplemented by reference TRBV5-4 and TRBJ1-2, the full variable domain reads ETGVTQSPTHLIKTRGQQVTLRCSSQSGHNTVSWYQQALGQGPQFIFQYYREEENGRGNFPPRFSGLQFPNYSSELNVNALELDDSALYLCASSSTGNYGYTFGSGTRLTVV.

This clone was detected a few times. The chain carries TRBV5-6 and TRBJ1-2; D uncertain. Germline V gene sequence: CDR1 SGHDT, CDR2 YYEEEE. CDR3 size: 13 residues. Deletions cut 4 bases from V and 5 bases from J, with 12 bases between. CDR3 bases: TGTGCCAGCAGCCATGCTGGAGTGTATGGCTACACCTTC. Translated: CASSHAGVYGYTF.

The genes are TRBV21-1 and TRBJ2-5; the listed D gene, TRBD2, was not tested against the DNA. TRBV21-1 is given as a pseudogene. The CDR3 consists of 20 residues. The CDR3 DNA follows: TGTGCCAGCAGCGACCGGGGTGCGCTAGCGGGCCGCCGGGGGCAAGAGACCCAGTACTTC. Translating it yields CASSDRGALAGRRGQETQYF.

This chain joins TRBV5-4 and TRBJ2-3; D may be TRBD2 (5 bases). The V end lost 0 bases, the J end lost 0 bases, and 14 bases lay between the germline ends. The V gene's germline CDR1 is SGHNT and CDR2 YYREEE (reference sequence). The CDR3 is 17 residues long. The CDR3 region is CASSLDISVGSTDTQYF. The CDR3 coding sequence is TGTGCCAGCAGCTTGGACATTAGCGTGGGAAGCACAGATACGCAGTATTTT.

The V and J genes are TRBV7-9 and TRBJ2-5, with D unresolved. The CDR3 is 12 amino acids. The germline V gene has CDR1 SEHNR and CDR2 FQNEAQ (reference sequence). Trimming removed 6 bases at V and 4 bases at J, with 9 bases between. CDR3 nucleotide sequence: TGTGCCAGCAGTCAACGCGGAGAGACCCAGTACTTC. Its translation: CASSQRGETQYF.

V is TRBV7-6 and J is TRBJ2-7; weak D call: TRBD1 (6 bases). Between the trimmed V and J ends, which lost 5 bases and 2 bases, there was a span of 16 bases. CDR3 length equals 15 residues. Germline V gives CDR1 SGHVS, CDR2 FNYEAQ. The CDR3 DNA reads as TGTGCCAGCAGCGTAGGTTCCGGACAGCCCTACGAGCAGTACTTC. Its translation is CASSVGSGQPYEQYF.

The genes are TRBV5-6 and TRBJ1-5; TRBD1 might be the D (6 bases). This CDR3 has 15 residues. V was pared by 4 bases and J by 7 bases, with 18 bases between. The germline V gene encodes CDR1 SGHDT and CDR2 YYEEEE. The chain's CDR3 is CASSELGQRSQPQHF. CDR3 nucleotides: TGTGCCAGCAGCGAACTTGGACAGAGGAGCCAGCCCCAGCATTTT.

The chain recombines TRBV10-3 with TRBJ2-1; the match to TRBD1 covers 11 bases. Germline values: CDR1 ENHRY, CDR2 SYGVKD. CDR3 length equals 14 residues. Unmatched junction bases numbered 7, after V lost 8 bases and J lost 7 bases. CDR3: CAIAIGTGGNEQFF. The CDR3 nucleotides are TGTGCCATCGCGATCGGGACAGGGGGGAATGAGCAGTTCTTC.

This clone appeared a few times. The CDR3 sequence is CASSRSGGEAYEQFF. The CDR3 bases are TGCGCCAGCAGCAGATCAGGGGGTGAAGCCTATGAGCAGTTCTTC. The chain joins TRBV5-1 to TRBJ2-1, with TRBD1 matching 7 bases. The J segment lost 8 bases and the V segment lost 4 bases, leaving 12 bases of the junction unmatched. The CDR3 runs 15 residues. The V gene's germline CDR1 is SGHRS and CDR2 YFSETQ.

Of note for this clone: The identical CDR3 is also encoded by other nucleotide sequences in the sample. This chain joins TRBV5-4 and TRBJ1-1, with TRBD1 as a possible D gene (6 bases). Trimming pared 0 bases from V and 2 bases from J, leaving 8 bases between. Germline assignment: CDR1 SGHNT and CDR2 YYREEE (reference sequence). The CDR3 runs 14 residues. Here the CDR3 DNA reads TGTGCCAGCAGCTTGGGACAGGCAAACACTGAAGCTTTCTTT. It is translated as CASSLGQANTEAFF. The whole variable domain, filled in from reference TRBV5-4 and TRBJ1-1, reads ETGVTQSPTHLIKTRGQQVTLRCSSQSGHNTVSWYQQALGQGPQFIFQYYREEENGRGNFPPRFSGLQFPNYSSELNVNALELDDSALYLCASSLGQANTEAFFGQGTRLTVV.

The rearrangement joins TRBV5-4 to TRBJ2-5, with D possibly TRBD2 on 6 matching bases. The CDR3 is 17 residues long. V lost 5 bases and J lost 2, with 22 bases in between. Germline values: CDR1 SGHNT, CDR2 YYREEE (reference sequence). The CDR3 DNA is TGTGCCAGCAGTTCCGGCCCTTTGGGGGGTGGGCAAGAGACCCAGTACTTC. Its protein is CASSSGPLGGGQETQYF.

This clone was seen a single time. The chain has TRBV18 and TRBJ2-7; 7 nucleotides align to TRBD2. J gave up 5 bases and V 4 bases, and 2 bases lay outside the gene matches. The CDR3 is 12 residues long. CDR1 and CDR2 (germline): KGHSH, LQKENI. The CDR3 region has the DNA TGTGCCAGCTCACGGGACTATAACGAGCAGTACTTC. It is translated as CASSRDYNEQYF.

This clone occurred a few times. For the CDR3, the DNA is TGTGCCAGCTCACCGAGGACTAGTCAACCCGAGCAGTACTTC. Translating it yields CASSPRTSQPEQYF. The chain links TRBV18 to TRBJ2-7, with TRBD2 matching over 7 bases. Looked up from germline, CDR1 is KGHSH and CDR2 is LQKENI. V shed 3 bases, J shed 6 bases, and the junction held 8 bases outside the gene matches. This CDR3 has 14 amino acids.

The chain employs TRBV6-1 and TRBJ2-1, with 9 positions matching TRBD2. J lost 6 bases, V lost 6 bases, and 3 bases had no gene match. The CDR3 runs to 13 residues. Germline CDR1 and CDR2: MNHNS and SASEGT. The CDR3 nucleotides read TGTGCCAGCAGGACTAGCGGCCCCAATGAGCAGTTCTTC. This sequence encodes CASRTSGPNEQFF.

This clone was counted a few times. This rearrangement joins TRBV6-5 to TRBJ2-5, with 9 bases that match TRBD1. CDR1 is MNHEY, CDR2 SVGAGI, per germline. The CDR3 is made up of 14 amino acids. V gave up 6 bases and J gave up 6 bases; unmatched junction bases: 8. The CDR3 loop is CASRSTGGVKTQYF. Written as DNA, the CDR3 is TGTGCCAGCAGATCGACAGGGGGTGTGAAGACCCAGTACTTC.

This clone has only a few counts. The chain combines TRBV2 with TRBJ1-1; 7 nucleotides align to TRBD1. CDR3 length: 14 amino acids. The germline CDR1 and CDR2 sequences are SNHLY and FYNNEI. With 6 bases clipped from V and 2 bases from J, the junction kept 6 bases outside the gene matches. The CDR3, as DNA: TGTGCCAGCAGCGGCGGGACAGCTAACACTGAAGCTTTCTTT. Protein product: CASSGGTANTEAFF.

This clone was detected a few times. V gene TRBV28 combines with J gene TRBJ1-1; 7 nucleotides match TRBD1. The CDR3 is made up of 15 amino acids. The ends lost 6 bases at V and 6 bases at J; junction bases unmatched: 13. CDR1 and CDR2 (germline): MDHEN, SYDVKM. CDR3 nucleotides: TGTGCCAGCAGCACAACAGGGGCTGGGTTGGCTGAAGCTTTCTTT. It specifies CASSTTGAGLAEAFF.

The gene calls are TRBV18 and TRBJ2-5; TRBD1 aligns across 7 bases. This CDR3 contains 15 residues. Germline trimming cut 6 bases from V and 3 bases from J; bases unmatched to any gene: 10. Germline assignment: CDR1 KGHSH and CDR2 LQKENI. CDR3 bases: TGTGCCAGCTCCCCCCGCGAAGGGGGCGAAGAGACCCAGTACTTC. Translating gives CASSPREGGEETQYF.

A note on this clone: Distinct nucleotide sequences in the sample also encode this CDR3. The V gene is TRBV20-1, the J gene TRBJ2-1; the D gene is possibly TRBD2 (5 bases). Looked up from germline, CDR1 is DFQATT and CDR2 is SNEGSKA (reference sequence). V was clipped by 6 bases and J by 7 bases, with 10 bases between them. The CDR3 runs 11 residues. The CDR3 here is CSARGRNEQFF. The CDR3 DNA sequence: TGCAGTGCCCGGGGAAGAAATGAGCAGTTCTTC.